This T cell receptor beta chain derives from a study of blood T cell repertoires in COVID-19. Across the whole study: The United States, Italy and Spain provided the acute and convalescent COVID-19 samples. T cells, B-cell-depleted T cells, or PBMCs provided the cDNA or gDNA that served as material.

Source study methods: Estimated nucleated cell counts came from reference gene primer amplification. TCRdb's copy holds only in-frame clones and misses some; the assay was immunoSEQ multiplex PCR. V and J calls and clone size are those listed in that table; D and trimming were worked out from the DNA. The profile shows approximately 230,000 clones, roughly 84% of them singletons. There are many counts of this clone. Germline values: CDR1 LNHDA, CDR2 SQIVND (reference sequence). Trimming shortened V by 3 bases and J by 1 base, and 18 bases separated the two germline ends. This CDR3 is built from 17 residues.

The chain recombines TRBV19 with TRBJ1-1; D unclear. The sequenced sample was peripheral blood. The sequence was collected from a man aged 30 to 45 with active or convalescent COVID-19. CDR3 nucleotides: TGTGCCAGTAGTATTGGTGGTGGAGCTACTCCGAACACTGAAGCTTTCTTT. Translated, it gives CASSIGGGATPNTEAFF.